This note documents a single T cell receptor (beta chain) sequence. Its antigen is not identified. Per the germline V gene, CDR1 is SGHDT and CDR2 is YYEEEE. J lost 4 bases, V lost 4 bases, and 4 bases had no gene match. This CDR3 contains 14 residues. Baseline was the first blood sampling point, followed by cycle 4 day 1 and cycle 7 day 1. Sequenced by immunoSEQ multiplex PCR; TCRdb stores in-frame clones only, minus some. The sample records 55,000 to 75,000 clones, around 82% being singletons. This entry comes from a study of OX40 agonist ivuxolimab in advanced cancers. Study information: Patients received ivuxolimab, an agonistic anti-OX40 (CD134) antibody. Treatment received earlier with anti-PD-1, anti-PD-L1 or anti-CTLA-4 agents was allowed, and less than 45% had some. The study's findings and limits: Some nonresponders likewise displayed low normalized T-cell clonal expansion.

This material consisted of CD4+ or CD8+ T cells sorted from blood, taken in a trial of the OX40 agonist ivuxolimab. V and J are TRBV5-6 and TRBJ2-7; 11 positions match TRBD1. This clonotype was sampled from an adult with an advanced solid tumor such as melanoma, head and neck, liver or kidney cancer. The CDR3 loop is CASSKDRGQYEQYV. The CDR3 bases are TGTGCCAGCAGCAAGGACAGGGGGCAGTACGAGCAGTACGTC.